This T cell receptor beta chain was captured by sequencing in a study of T cells in Graves' hyperthyroidism and ophthalmopathy. RNA transcripts yielded amplified TCR beta CDR3 regions. TCR CDR3 regions were first amplified by RT-PCR with HTBI primers. TCRdb used MiXCR to reprocess the multiplex PCR reads, holding one entry per CDR3 protein. The table includes about 720,000 distinct CDR3 sequences, 15% to 20% detected once. Patients showing uncontrolled infection, other autoimmune disease, pregnancy or lactation were ineligible. Germline V gene sequence: CDR1 SGHDT, CDR2 YYEEEE. There are 14 residues in the CDR3. V trimming: 3 bases; J trimming: 3 bases; junction bases outside the gene matches: 5.

The genes are TRBV5-6 and TRBJ1-1, with 7 bases that match TRBD1. The sequencing sample was made of blood. This receptor was identified in a man aged 18 to 29 with Graves' hyperthyroidism. The CDR3, as DNA: TGTGCCAGCAGCTGGATGGGACAGCACACTGAAGCTTTCTTT. Protein sequence: CASSWMGQHTEAFF.